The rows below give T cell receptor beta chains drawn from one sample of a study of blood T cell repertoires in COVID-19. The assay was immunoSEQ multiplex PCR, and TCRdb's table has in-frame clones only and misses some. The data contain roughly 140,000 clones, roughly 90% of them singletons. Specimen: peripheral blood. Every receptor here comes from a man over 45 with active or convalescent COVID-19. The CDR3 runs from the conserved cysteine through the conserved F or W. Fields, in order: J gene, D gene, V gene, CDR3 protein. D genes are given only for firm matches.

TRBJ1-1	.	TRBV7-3	CASSRGMNTEAFF
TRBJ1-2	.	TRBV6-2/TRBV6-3	CASSYSITIKGDYGYTF
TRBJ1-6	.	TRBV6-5	CASSSPSGVNNSPLHF
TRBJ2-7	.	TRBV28	CSVGTNPYEQYF
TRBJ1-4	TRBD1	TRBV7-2	CASSPEGIDRGGEKLFF
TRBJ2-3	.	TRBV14	CASSQESTASTDTQYF
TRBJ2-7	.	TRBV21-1	CASSKAPSGGYEQYF
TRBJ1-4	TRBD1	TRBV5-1	CASSIGTVGKLFF
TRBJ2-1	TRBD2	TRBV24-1	CATSDPWGRAGADEQFF
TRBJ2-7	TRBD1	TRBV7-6	CASSLVARGGLYEQYF
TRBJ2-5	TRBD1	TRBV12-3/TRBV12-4	CASSPTGVETQYF
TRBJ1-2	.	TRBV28	CASSLVAAPYGYTF
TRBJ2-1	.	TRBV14	CASSQIVGGRPRGSEQFF
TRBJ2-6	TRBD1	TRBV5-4	CASSPGTGGGSGANVLTF
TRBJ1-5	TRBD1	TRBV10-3	CAIRGQGNQPQHF
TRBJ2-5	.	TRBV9	CASSVGGHLQETQYF
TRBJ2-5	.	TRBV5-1	CASSVTGYEETQYF